This T cell receptor beta chain was identified in a study of blood T cell repertoires in COVID-19. In the study overall: Spain, Italy and the United States supplied samples that represented acute and convalescent COVID-19. In each case, the material was cDNA or gDNA derived from T cells, B-cell-depleted T cells, or PBMCs.

This clone was found once. The ends lost 6 bases at V and 0 bases at J; junction bases unmatched: 3. The CDR3 length is 15 residues. CDR1 and CDR2 (germline): MNHEY, SMNVEV (reference sequence). In the study's own analysis: It was from reference gene primer amplification that nucleated cell counts were estimated. Assay: immunoSEQ multiplex PCR; the TCRdb copy retains only in-frame clones and omits some. The DNA was the basis for D and trimming; V, J and clone size are from that table. The sample lists 250,000 or so clones; 70% to 90% were seen once. The rearrangement links TRBV27 to TRBJ1-4; 8 nucleotides match TRBD1. The sequenced material came from peripheral blood. This clonotype originated in a young woman with active or convalescent COVID-19. The CDR3 protein is CASRRTGTTNEKLFF. CDR3 DNA sequence: TGTGCCAGCAGACGGACAGGGACAACTAATGAAAAACTGTTTTTT. Filled out from reference TRBV27 and TRBJ1-4, the complete variable domain reads EAQVTQNPRYLITVTGKKLTVTCSQNMNHEYMSWYRQDPGLGLRQIYYSMNVEVTDKGDVPEGYKVSRKEKRNFPLILESPSPNQTSLYFCASRRTGTTNEKLFFGSGTQLSVL.